A selection of T cell receptor beta chains follows, all from one sample in a study of T cell changes during pregnancy in multiple sclerosis. Measured with immunoSEQ multiplex PCR; TCRdb has only the in-frame clones, and not every one. The table records 100,000 or so clones, approximately 95% of them present only once. The sample consisted of peripheral blood, taken after pregnancy. The receptors derive from a female donor in good health, enrolled as a control in a pregnancy study. Each CDR3 is given with its conserved first and last residue. The D gene is left open where the match is weak. Expanded clones get a size class; other rows say once, few or many, or leave the size out.

d_gene,j_gene,abundance,v_gene,CDR3aa
TRBD2,TRBJ2-1,.,TRBV2,CASRTSGPHNEQFF
.,TRBJ1-1,.,TRBV19,CASSAKSGTEAFF
.,TRBJ2-7,.,TRBV5-1,CASSSTSSGVGEQYF
TRBD1,TRBJ1-5,.,TRBV5-6,CASSLYAGGPNQPQHF
.,TRBJ2-7,.,TRBV28,CASSSGSTYEQYF
TRBD1,TRBJ2-7,.,TRBV5-1,CASSLAVDRGHEQYF
TRBD2,TRBJ2-1,.,TRBV4-2,CASSQAIGLAERLF
TRBD1,TRBJ2-3,.,TRBV5-8,CASSLGQGLSTDTQYF
.,TRBJ2-5,.,TRBV28,CASSFASRETQYF
TRBD2,TRBJ2-2,.,TRBV10-2,CASSERTSGRAWWTGELFF
.,TRBJ1-1,.,TRBV5-1,CASSFGANTEAFF
TRBD2,TRBJ2-3,once,TRBV5-6,CASSLWAAGGDTQYF
.,TRBJ2-3,.,TRBV6-5,CASSSGSVGRDTQYF